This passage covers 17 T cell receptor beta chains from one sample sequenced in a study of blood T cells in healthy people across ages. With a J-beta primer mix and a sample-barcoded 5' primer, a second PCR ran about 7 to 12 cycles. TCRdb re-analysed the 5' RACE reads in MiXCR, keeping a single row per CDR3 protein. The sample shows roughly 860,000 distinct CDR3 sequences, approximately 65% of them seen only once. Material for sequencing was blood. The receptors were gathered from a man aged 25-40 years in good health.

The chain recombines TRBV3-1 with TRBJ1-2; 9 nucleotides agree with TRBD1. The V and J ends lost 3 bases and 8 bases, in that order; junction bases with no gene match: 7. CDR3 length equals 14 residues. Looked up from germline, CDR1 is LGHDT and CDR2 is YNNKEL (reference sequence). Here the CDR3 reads CASSQEQGASGYTF. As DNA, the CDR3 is TGTGCCAGCAGCCAGGAACAGGGGGCATCGGGCTACACCTTC.

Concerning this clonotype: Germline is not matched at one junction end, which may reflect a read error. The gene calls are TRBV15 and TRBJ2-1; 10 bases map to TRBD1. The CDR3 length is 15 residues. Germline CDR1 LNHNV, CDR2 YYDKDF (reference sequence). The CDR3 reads CATSGDDRGRPKQFF. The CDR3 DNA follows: TGTGCCACCAGCGGAGACGACAGGGGGCGGCCCAAGCAGTTCTTC.

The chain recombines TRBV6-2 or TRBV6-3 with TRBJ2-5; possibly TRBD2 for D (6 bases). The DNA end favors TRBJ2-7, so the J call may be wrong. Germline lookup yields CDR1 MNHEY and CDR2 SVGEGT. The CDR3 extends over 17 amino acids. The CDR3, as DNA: TGTGCCAGCACCACGGCTAGGGAGCGCGGGACGGGTTACGAGCAGTACTTC. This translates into CASTTARERGTGYEQYF.

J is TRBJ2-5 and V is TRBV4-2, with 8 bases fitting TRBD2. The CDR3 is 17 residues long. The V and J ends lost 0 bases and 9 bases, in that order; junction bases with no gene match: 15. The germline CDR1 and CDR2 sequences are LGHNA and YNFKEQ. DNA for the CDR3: TGTGCCAGCAGCCAAGAGGGGCCCGGGACTAGTCTTGAGCCCCAGTACTTC. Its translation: CASSQEGPGTSLEPQYF.

The CDR3 here is CASTPGPANEKLFF. As DNA, the CDR3 is TGTGCCAGCACTCCGGGACCGGCGAATGAAAAACTGTTTTTT. The rearrangement uses TRBV6-2 or TRBV6-3 and TRBJ1-4; maybe TRBD1 (5 bases). The CDR3 runs to 14 residues. The V end was cut by 7 bases, the J end by 5 bases, with 14 bases between. Germline CDR1 is MNHEY and CDR2 is SVGEGT.

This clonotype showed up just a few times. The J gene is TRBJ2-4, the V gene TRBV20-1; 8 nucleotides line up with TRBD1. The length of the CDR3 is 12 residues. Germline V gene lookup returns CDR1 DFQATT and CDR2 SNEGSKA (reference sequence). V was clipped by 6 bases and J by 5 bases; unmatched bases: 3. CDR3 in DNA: TGCAGTGCCCGGGGACAGGAAAACATTCAGTACTTC. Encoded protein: CSARGQENIQYF.

CDR3 in DNA: TGTGCCAGCAGCGTAGTAGGAGACTTCACAGATACGCAGTATTTT. It encodes CASSVVGDFTDTQYF. The V call is TRBV9, the J call TRBJ2-3; D remains ambiguous. The CDR3 sequence is 15 residues long. Trimming removed 0 bases at V and 2 bases at J, with 10 bases between. Germline CDR1 and CDR2: SGDLS and YYNGEE.

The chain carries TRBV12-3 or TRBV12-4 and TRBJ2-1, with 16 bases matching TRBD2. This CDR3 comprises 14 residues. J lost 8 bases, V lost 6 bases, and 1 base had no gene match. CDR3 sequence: CASRGLAGGDEQFF. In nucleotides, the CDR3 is TGTGCCAGCAGGGGACTAGCGGGGGGGGATGAGCAGTTCTTC.

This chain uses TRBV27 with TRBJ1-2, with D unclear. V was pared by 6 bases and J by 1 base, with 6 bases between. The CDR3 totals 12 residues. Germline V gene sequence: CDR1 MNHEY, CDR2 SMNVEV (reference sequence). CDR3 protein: CASRSFNYGYTF. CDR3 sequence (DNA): TGTGCCAGCAGGTCATTTAACTATGGCTACACCTTC.

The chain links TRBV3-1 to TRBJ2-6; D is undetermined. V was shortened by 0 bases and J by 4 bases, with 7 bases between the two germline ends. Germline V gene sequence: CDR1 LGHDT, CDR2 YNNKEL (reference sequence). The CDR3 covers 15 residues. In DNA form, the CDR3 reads TGTGCCAGCAGCCAAGATTTCACCGGGGCCAACGTCCTGACTTTC. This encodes CASSQDFTGANVLTF.

The CDR3 nucleotides read TGTGCCAGCAGCCAAGAACTAGCCGACGAGCAGTACTTC. This translates into CASSQELADEQYF. The V and J genes are TRBV3-1 and TRBJ2-5; TRBD2 might be the D (6 bases). With the DNA end fitting TRBJ2-7 better, the J assignment may be wrong. The CDR3 is made up of 13 amino acids. Germline V gives CDR1 LGHDT, CDR2 YNNKEL (reference sequence).

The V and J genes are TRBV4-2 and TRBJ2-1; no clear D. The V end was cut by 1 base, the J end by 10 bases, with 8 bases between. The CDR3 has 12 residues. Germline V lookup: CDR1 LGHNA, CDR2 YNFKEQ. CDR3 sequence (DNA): TGTGCCAGCAGCCAAGGTTTGGGAGAGCAGTTCTTC. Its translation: CASSQGLGEQFF.

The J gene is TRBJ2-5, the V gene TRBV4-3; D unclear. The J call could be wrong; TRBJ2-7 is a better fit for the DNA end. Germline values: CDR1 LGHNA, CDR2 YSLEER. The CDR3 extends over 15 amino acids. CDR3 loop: CASSLTGPQVVEQYF. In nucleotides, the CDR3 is TGCGCCAGCAGCCTGACCGGGCCTCAGGTGGTCGAGCAGTACTTC.

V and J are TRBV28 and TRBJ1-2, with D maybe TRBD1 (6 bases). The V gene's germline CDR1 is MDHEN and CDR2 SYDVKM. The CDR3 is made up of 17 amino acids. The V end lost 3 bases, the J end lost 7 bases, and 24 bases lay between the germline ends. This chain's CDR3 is CASSFWGSGAPLSGYTF. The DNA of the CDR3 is TGTGCCAGCAGTTTTTGGGGTTCAGGGGCACCTTTGAGTGGCTACACCTTC.

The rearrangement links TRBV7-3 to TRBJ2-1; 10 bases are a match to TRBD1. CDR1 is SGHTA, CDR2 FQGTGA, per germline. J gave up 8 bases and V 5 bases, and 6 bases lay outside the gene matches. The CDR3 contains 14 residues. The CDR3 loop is CASSTGQGSHEQFF. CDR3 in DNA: TGTGCCAGCAGCACGGGACAGGGGAGCCATGAGCAGTTCTTC.

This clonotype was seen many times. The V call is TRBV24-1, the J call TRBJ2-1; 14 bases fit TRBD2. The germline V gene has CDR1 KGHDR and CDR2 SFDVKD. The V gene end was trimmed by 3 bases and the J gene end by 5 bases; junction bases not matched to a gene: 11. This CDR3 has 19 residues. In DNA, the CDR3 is TGTGCCACCAGTGATAGGGGGACTAGCGGGGGATCGTTAAACAATGAGCAGTTCTTC. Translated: CATSDRGTSGGSLNNEQFF.

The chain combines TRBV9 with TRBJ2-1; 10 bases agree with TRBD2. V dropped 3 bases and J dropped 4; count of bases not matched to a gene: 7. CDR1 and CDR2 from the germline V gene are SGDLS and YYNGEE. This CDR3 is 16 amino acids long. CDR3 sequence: CASSADQLAGYNEQFF. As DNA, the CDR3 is TGTGCCAGCAGCGCGGATCAACTAGCGGGGTACAATGAGCAGTTCTTC.